This TCR beta chain was documented in a study of T cell repertoires in cytomegalovirus infection (dated 2019 in TCRdb). Broadly, across the study: Alongside well-studied HLA-B-restricted epitopes, the peptide stimulations were aimed at recently identified HLA-C-restricted CMV epitopes, whose presentation resists viral immunomodulation. The HLA type of each donor mattered for the analysis, because public TCR beta signatures pointed to carriage of CMV infection along with the matching HLA type.

This clonotype was recorded at least ten times. The target of this receptor is not known. No much larger clone is present one base from it, and per-base qualities are unavailable. The sample's treatment or condition label, in plain terms: in vitro stimulation with specific CMV peptide epitopes to enrich CMV-specific T cells. V is shortened by 5 bases, J by 1 base, and the region joining them spans 13 bases. The CDR3 starts with the cysteine, ends with the phenylalanine, and has 15 residues. CDR3 DNA only is kept here, 45 bases in frame from base 1. The germline V gene specifies SGHTA as CDR1 and FQGNSA as CDR2. General study outcomes and caveats: The ex vivo response was dominated by HLA-C-restricted CMV-specific TCR beta clonotypes, which also provided the single most frequent clonotype in two of eight donors. Cumulative frequency of public TCR beta family members discriminated carriers of CMV infection plus the relevant HLA type in this cohort and an independent roughly 330-donor cohort.

Sequencing instrument: Illumina HiSeq 1500. Using fastp trimming at Q25 and MiXCR clonotype assembly, TCRdb reanalyzed the public sequencing data and kept in-frame beta chains. Rows merge per CDR3 protein into single entries with the most common DNA and genes. The sample table records around 300,000 distinct CDR3 sequences; 25% of these occur just once. The biggest ten clones account for 13% of the sample. The receptor was derived from a human donor in good health (CMV status not recorded). Some clones in this sample may be carry-over from other donors' samples. The specimen comprised cultured PBMCs, sampled from culture after CMV antigen stimulation. The V gene is TRBV7-2 and the J gene is TRBJ2-3; no D gene call is confident. This receptor carries the CDR3 CASSHAWSGTDTQYF. The DNA reads TGTGCCAGCAGCCACGCGTGGTCGGGCACAGATACGCAGTATTTT.